The source of this T cell receptor beta chain is a study of CD4 T cells in relation to SARS-CoV-2 and coronaviruses. Turning to the study itself: Crossreactive spike epitopes shared across donors were mapped to their HLA restriction. Study outcomes and limitations: The cross-reactivity analysis covered only spike protein, not other viral proteins. Pre-pandemic and post-infection samples never came from the same donor.

Uncultured naive and memory CD4+ T cells supplied DNA for deep TCR-beta sequencing. Generated by immunoSEQ multiplex PCR, the TCRdb table keeps only in-frame clones and is missing some. Among about 59,000 clones listed, approximately 90% were seen once. This CDR3 contains 12 residues. Germline V gene data show CDR1 as MDHEN and CDR2 as SYDVKM. CD4+ T cells from unexposed donors were obtained before the COVID-19 pandemic (2011-2018). Comment on this clone: Antigen: not known. A junction boundary mismatches the germline segment, possibly from a read error.

V usage is TRBV28 and J usage is TRBJ2-7; D tentatively fits TRBD1 or TRBD2 (5 bases each). Sequences were obtained from memory CD4+ T cells from PBMCs. This TCR derives from a human donor in good health. Here the CDR3 reads CASSLPGTDLNF. As DNA, the CDR3 is TGTGCCAGCAGTTTGCCCGGGACGGATCTGAACTTC.